The next 30 T cell receptor beta chains were all read from a single sample in a study of read filtering for tumor transcriptome and immune sequencing. Molecular barcoded adaptors covering alpha/delta and beta/gamma chains were used on around 400 ng RNA. TCRdb fed the reads into MiXCR, producing one record per CDR3 protein. This sample has about 63,000 distinct CDR3 sequences, with approximately 15% found just once. Material for sequencing was a population of CD138-negative cells sorted from bone marrow. Receptors were obtained from a donor at least 40 years old with multiple myeloma.

This clonotype occurred many times. The DNA of the CDR3 is TGTGCCAGCAGCGCAGATGGCTCTGGGGCCAACGTCCTGACTTTC. Protein sequence: CASSADGSGANVLTF. This rearrangement joins TRBV13 to TRBJ2-6; no definite D call. Germline loops: CDR1 PRHDT, CDR2 FYEKMQ (reference sequence). V lost 5 bases to trimming and J lost 0 bases, with 8 bases between them. The CDR3 sequence is 15 residues long.

The chain carries TRBV6-2 or TRBV6-3 and TRBJ1-5; D possibly corresponds to TRBD1 (6 bases). This CDR3 contains 16 residues. V lost 7 bases and J 3 bases, leaving 19 bases between the germline ends. Germline CDR1 MNHEY, CDR2 SVGEGT. The CDR3 loop is CASTLGGARPNQPQHF. CDR3 sequence (DNA): TGTGCCAGCACCCTAGGGGGGGCGAGGCCCAATCAGCCCCAGCATTTT.

Of note for this clonotype: This may arise from a read error, as a much more abundant clone is one base away. Here the CDR3 reads CASSVAGTGTNEQFF. In DNA form, the CDR3 reads TGTGCCAGCAGCGTAGCCGGGACAGGAACCAATGAGCAGTTCTTC. This chain joins TRBV9 and TRBJ2-1; TRBD1 matches at 8 bases. Trimming cost V 0 bases and J 6 bases; bases outside gene matches: 5. Per the germline V gene, CDR1 is SGDLS and CDR2 is YYNGEE. The CDR3 extends over 15 amino acids.

The rearrangement joins TRBV15 to TRBJ2-6, with TRBD1 matching 11 bases. The CDR3 covers 19 residues. Germline values: CDR1 LNHNV, CDR2 YYDKDF (reference sequence). Trimming removed 3 bases from V and 0 bases from J; junction bases left unmatched: 7. The DNA of the CDR3 is TGTGCCACCAGCAGCAGGCGGGGACAGGGGGGCTCTGGGGCCAACGTCCTGACTTTC. This translates into CATSSRRGQGGSGANVLTF.

This clonotype has a count of ten or more. V gene TRBV24-1 combines with J gene TRBJ2-1; TRBD1 aligns across 9 bases. V was pared by 4 bases and J by 3 bases, with 6 bases of the junction left unmatched. Looked up from germline, CDR1 is KGHDR and CDR2 is SFDVKD. The CDR3 sequence is 16 residues long. CDR3 region: CATSELDRGGYNEQFF. The CDR3 nucleotides are TGTGCCACCAGTGAATTAGACAGGGGGGGCTACAATGAGCAGTTCTTC.

The V and J genes are TRBV28 and TRBJ2-3, with D perhaps TRBD1 (7 bases). The CDR3 spans 15 residues. Per germline, CDR1 MDHEN and CDR2 SYDVKM. The V end was cut by 5 bases, the J end by 1 base, with 13 bases between. CDR3 in DNA: TGTGCCAGCAGTCCAGACAGGGAGGGCACAGATACGCAGTATTTT. Protein product: CASSPDREGTDTQYF.

This clonotype was observed many times. This chain uses TRBV7-8 with TRBJ1-4, with D tentatively TRBD1 (5 bases). Germline V gives CDR1 SGHVS, CDR2 FQNEAQ. There are 14 residues in the CDR3. V dropped 0 bases and J dropped 8 bases, with 10 bases sitting between them. The CDR3 sequence: CASSLADIREKLFF. DNA of the CDR3: TGTGCCAGCAGCTTAGCGGACATCCGGGAAAAACTGTTTTTT.

This clonotype was observed a handful of times. This chain uses TRBV12-3 or TRBV12-4 with TRBJ2-2, with D uncertain. Trimming pared 5 bases from V and 3 bases from J, leaving 10 bases between. This CDR3 region has 14 residues. The CDR3 bases are TGTGCCAGCAGTAGCAGGAGATACACCGGGGAGCTGTTTTTT. Amino acid sequence: CASSSRRYTGELFF.

There are many counts of this clonotype. The chain combines TRBV5-1 with TRBJ2-1, with a weak D call TRBD1 (6 bases). V shed 5 bases and J shed 4 bases, with 28 bases lying between them. Germline V gene data show CDR1 as SGHRS and CDR2 as YFSETQ. The CDR3 is 19 residues long. The CDR3 sequence is CASSPWRPRTLRGYNEQFF. The CDR3 DNA follows: TGCGCCAGCAGTCCATGGCGCCCTAGAACGCTTAGGGGGTACAATGAGCAGTTCTTC.

This chain links TRBV10-3 with TRBJ2-7, with no clear D. The CDR3 length is 12 residues. The V end was cut by 6 bases, the J end by 7 bases, with 13 bases between. Germline V lookup: CDR1 ENHRY, CDR2 SYGVKD. This CDR3 reads CAIRELQSEQYF. Written as DNA, the CDR3 is TGTGCCATCAGGGAACTACAATCGGAGCAGTACTTC.

Concerning this clonotype itself: Since the CDR3 does not end with the conserved phenylalanine or tryptophan, this likely comes from a read error. No DNA is shown, since the ends of the CDR3 on it are uncertain; the CDR3 is the one TCRdb lists. The rearrangement links TRBV7-3 to TRBJ2-3; no check of the table's D call, TRBD1, against the DNA was made. A total of 16 residues make up the CDR3, ends included. Per germline, CDR1 SGHTA and CDR2 FQGTGA. This chain's CDR3 is CASSSFRDRASDTRYL.

This clonotype has more than one count but fewer than ten. The V gene is TRBV5-4, the J gene TRBJ2-3; 10 bases match TRBD2. V was clipped by 1 base and J by 6 bases; unmatched bases: 5. CDR1 and CDR2 (germline): SGHNT, YYREEE (reference sequence). CDR3 length: 15 residues. CDR3 DNA sequence: TGTGCCAGCAGCTTGCGGACTAGCGGACTCGATACGCAGTATTTT. This encodes CASSLRTSGLDTQYF.

As to this clonotype: It differs at one base from a far larger clone, so likely a read error. This chain joins TRBV11-2 and TRBJ2-1; D remains ambiguous. In germline, CDR1 is SGHAT, CDR2 FQNNGV. CDR3 length: 13 residues. Deletions cut 2 bases from V and 8 bases from J, with 10 bases between. CDR3 loop: CASSLFKRDEQFF. In DNA, the CDR3 is TGTGCCAGCAGCTTATTTAAACGGGATGAGCAGTTCTTC.

The chain is built from TRBV19 and TRBJ2-2; 7 bases align to TRBD1. This CDR3 spans 14 amino acids. The germline V gene has CDR1 LNHDA and CDR2 SQIVND (reference sequence). Losses at the gene ends were 6 bases for V and 3 bases for J; bases not matched to a gene: 4. The CDR3 here is CASSAGTDTGELFF. CDR3 nucleotides: TGTGCCAGTAGCGCTGGGACAGACACCGGGGAGCTGTTTTTT. The full variable domain, its missing parts supplied by reference TRBV19 and TRBJ2-2, is DGGITQSPKYLFRKEGQNVTLSCEQNLNHDAMYWYRQDPGQGLRLIYYSQIVNDFQKGDIAEGYSVSREKKESFPLTVTSAQKNPTAFYLCASSAGTDTGELFFGEGSRLTVL.

This chain uses TRBV29-1 with TRBJ1-1; no clear D. CDR1 is SQVTM and CDR2 is ANQGSEA in the germline V gene. Trimming cost V 3 bases and J 1 base, with 9 bases left between them. CDR3 size: 13 residues. The CDR3 DNA sequence: TGCAGCGTTGACCAATTCTCGAACACTGAAGCTTTCTTT. Translation gives CSVDQFSNTEAFF.

Remarks on this clonotype: A clone one base away is much larger, so this may be a read error. The gene calls are TRBV5-4 and TRBJ2-6, with a weak D call TRBD1 (7 bases). This CDR3 is built from 18 residues. Trimming removed 1 base from V and 5 bases from J, with 19 bases in between. Germline CDR1 is SGHNT and CDR2 is YYREEE (reference sequence). CDR3 region: CASSLKGGAGSWANVLTF. CDR3 nucleotides: TGTGCCAGCAGCTTGAAAGGGGGCGCGGGATCTTGGGCCAACGTCCTGACTTTC. Filled out from reference TRBV5-4 and TRBJ2-6, the complete variable domain reads ETGVTQSPTHLIKTRGQQVTLRCSSQSGHNTVSWYQQALGQGPQFIFQYYREEENGRGNFPPRFSGLQFPNYSSELNVNALELDDSALYLCASSLKGGAGSWANVLTFGAGSRLTVL.

Ten or more counts support this clonotype. The chain recombines TRBV4-3 with TRBJ2-5, with D maybe TRBD2 (7 bases). Trimming took 0 bases from V and 5 from J, leaving 13 bases between them. CDR3 length: 15 residues. CDR1 LGHNA and CDR2 YSLEER come from the germline V gene. The CDR3 DNA is TGCGCCAGCAGCCAAGATCCGGGGGGCAGGGAGACCCAGTACTTC. This encodes CASSQDPGGRETQYF.

This clonotype was seen at least ten times. The rearrangement joins TRBV19 to TRBJ2-2; 9 bases agree with TRBD2. Germline V CDR1 and CDR2: LNHDA, SQIVND (reference sequence). This CDR3 has 19 amino acids. V shed 6 bases and J 1 base; nucleotides not matched to a gene: 15. The CDR3 loop is CASSRYVAGAVMNTGELFF. CDR3 sequence (DNA): TGTGCCAGTAGCCGATACGTAGCGGGAGCCGTAATGAACACCGGGGAGCTGTTTTTT.

Worth noting for this clonotype: A read error may be the cause here, since a much bigger clone is one base away. The chain links TRBV5-1 to TRBJ2-1, with D perhaps assigned TRBD1 or TRBD2 (6 bases each). The last part of the DNA fits TRBJ2-7 better; the J call may be wrong. The V gene's germline CDR1 is SGHRS and CDR2 YFSETQ. The CDR3 sequence is 14 residues long. CDR3 bases: TGCGCCAGCAGCTTAGGGGGGAGAGGGGATGAGCAGTACTTC. Protein product: CASSLGGRGDEQYF.

This clonotype has ten or more counts. This sequence joins TRBV11-3 and TRBJ2-1; D is possibly TRBD1 or TRBD2 (5 bases each). CDR1 SGHNT and CDR2 YENEEA come from the germline V gene. CDR3 size: 13 residues. V was trimmed by 3 bases and J by 7 bases, leaving 10 bases between them. CDR3 in DNA: TGTGCCAGCAGCTTTGGGGGAGAGAATGAGCAGTTCTTC. Translating it yields CASSFGGENEQFF.

This rearrangement joins TRBV5-6 to TRBJ2-2; no clear D. Trimming stripped 3 bases from V and 11 bases from J, with 8 bases between. CDR1 is SGHDT and CDR2 is YYEEEE in the germline V gene. The CDR3 spans 11 residues. The CDR3 loop is CASSWDGELFF. CDR3 coding DNA: TGTGCCAGCAGCTGGGATGGAGAGCTGTTTTTT. Full variable domain (rest looked up from reference TRBV5-6 and TRBJ2-2): DAGVTQSPTHLIKTRGQQVTLRCSPKSGHDTVSWYQQALGQGPQFIFQYYEEEERQRGNFPDRFSGHQFPNYSSELNVNALLLGDSALYLCASSWDGELFFGEGSRLTVL.

This clonotype was seen repeatedly, ten times or more. This rearrangement joins TRBV18 to TRBJ2-3, with D unresolved. Trimming cost V 2 bases and J 6 bases, with 9 bases left between them. This CDR3 contains 13 residues. CDR1 and CDR2 from the germline V gene are KGHSH and LQKENI. CDR3 in amino acids: CASSPELGDTQYF. CDR3 sequence (DNA): TGTGCCAGCTCACCAGAGTTAGGGGATACGCAGTATTTT.

Many counts were recorded for this clonotype. The chain joins TRBV7-9 to TRBJ1-5; the D is unclear. The CDR3 loop spans 14 amino acids. V lost 3 bases to trimming and J lost 4 bases, with 10 bases between them. Germline loops: CDR1 SEHNR, CDR2 FQNEAQ (reference sequence). This CDR3 is CASSFDQSNQPQHF. The CDR3 coding sequence is TGTGCCAGCAGCTTCGATCAATCAAATCAGCCCCAGCATTTT.

Turning to this clonotype: This sequence may be a read error, since a much larger clone differs from it by one base. The rearrangement uses TRBV5-1 and TRBJ2-5, with D possibly matching TRBD1 (5 bases). The CDR3 runs to 14 residues. The germline gives CDR1 SGHRS, CDR2 YFSETQ. V lost 5 bases to trimming and J lost 3 bases, with 14 bases between them. In DNA form, the CDR3 reads TGCGCCAGCAGTTTGACGGACAACGAAGAGACCCAGTACTTC. Translating it yields CASSLTDNEETQYF.

There are a few counts of this clonotype. The chain is built from TRBV15 and TRBJ2-5; TRBD1 is a possible D gene (5 bases). CDR3 length: 15 residues. CDR1 is LNHNV, CDR2 YYDKDF, per germline (reference sequence). Between the trimmed V and J ends, which lost 5 bases and 5 bases, there was a span of 18 bases. CDR3 protein: CATSPRGQRQETQYF. CDR3 sequence (DNA): TGTGCCACCAGCCCTAGAGGACAACGGCAGGAGACCCAGTACTTC.

In this sample, this clonotype turned up a few times. This chain joins TRBV19 and TRBJ2-5, with TRBD1 matching over 7 bases. V gave up 1 base and J gave up 3 bases; unmatched junction bases: 8. The CDR3 consists of 16 residues. Germline V gene lookup returns CDR1 LNHDA and CDR2 SQIVND (reference sequence). Here the CDR3 DNA reads TGTGCCAGTAGTATAGGGCCAGGGGGATTCGAAGAGACCCAGTACTTC. It codes for CASSIGPGGFEETQYF.

This clonotype was seen ten or more times. The rearrangement uses TRBV6-2 or TRBV6-3 and TRBJ2-3; 10 nucleotides align to TRBD2. In germline, CDR1 is MNHEY, CDR2 SVGEGT. The CDR3 has 16 amino acids. The ends lost 5 bases at V and 0 bases at J; junction bases unmatched: 5. The CDR3 sequence is CASSKREGLSTDTQYF. In nucleotides, the CDR3 is TGTGCCAGCAGTAAGCGGGAGGGCCTGAGCACAGATACGCAGTATTTT.

This clonotype was seen at least ten times. This chain links TRBV20-1 with TRBJ2-5, with D tentatively TRBD2 (5 bases). Germline V gives CDR1 DFQATT, CDR2 SNEGSKA (reference sequence). Trimming pared 1 base from V and 5 bases from J, leaving 14 bases between. This CDR3 comprises 14 residues. The CDR3 bases are TGCAGTGCTAGAGCGGGAACCTTCCTGGAGACCCAGTACTTC. Residues: CSARAGTFLETQYF.

This clonotype was counted at least ten times. The V and J genes are TRBV19 and TRBJ1-1; 7 bases are shared with TRBD1. V shed 8 bases and J 4 bases; nucleotides not matched to a gene: 7. The CDR3 is made up of 13 amino acids. Germline V gene lookup returns CDR1 LNHDA and CDR2 SQIVND (reference sequence). The DNA of the CDR3 is TGTGCCAGTCGCGGGACAGTCTTCACTGAAGCTTTCTTT. The encoded protein is CASRGTVFTEAFF.

This clonotype occurred many times. The chain employs TRBV12-3 or TRBV12-4 and TRBJ2-1, with a weak D call TRBD2 (7 bases). The CDR3 length is 13 residues. V lost 5 bases to trimming and J lost 13 bases, with 18 bases between them. Written as DNA, the CDR3 is TGTGCCAGCAGTCCCTCTCTCCGGGGGGCTCAGTTCTTC. As protein: CASSPSLRGAQFF.